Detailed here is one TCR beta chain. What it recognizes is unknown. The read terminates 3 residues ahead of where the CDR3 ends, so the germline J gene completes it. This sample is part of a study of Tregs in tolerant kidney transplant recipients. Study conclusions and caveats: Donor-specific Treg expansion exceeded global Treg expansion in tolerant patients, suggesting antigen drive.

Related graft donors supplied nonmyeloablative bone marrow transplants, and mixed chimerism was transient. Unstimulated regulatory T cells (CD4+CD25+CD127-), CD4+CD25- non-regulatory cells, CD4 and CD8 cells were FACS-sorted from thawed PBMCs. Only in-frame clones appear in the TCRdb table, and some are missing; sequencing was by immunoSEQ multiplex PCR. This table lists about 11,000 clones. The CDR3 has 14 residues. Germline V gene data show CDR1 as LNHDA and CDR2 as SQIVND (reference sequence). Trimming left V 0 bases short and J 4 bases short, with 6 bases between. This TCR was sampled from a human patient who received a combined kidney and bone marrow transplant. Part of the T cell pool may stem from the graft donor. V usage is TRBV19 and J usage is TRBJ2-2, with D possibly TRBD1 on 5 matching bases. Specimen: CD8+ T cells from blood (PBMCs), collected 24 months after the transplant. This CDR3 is CASSIDQGTGELFF. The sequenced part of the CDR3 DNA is TGTGCCAGTAGTATAGATCAGGGCACCGGGGAG.